The present TCR beta chain was sequenced within a study of CD8+ T cells in alopecia areata. Study overall: Spontaneous alopecia affected the 6-12-month-old C3H/HeJ graft donors, whose skin was transplanted to approximately 6-10-week-old female C3H/HeJ mice.

Extracted from the samples, RNA was reverse transcribed into cDNA to serve as the sequencing template. Profiling relied on immunoSEQ multiplex PCR, and the TCRdb table lists in-frame clones only, not all of them. Captured here are approximately 300,000 clones, none seen once; the top ten comprise roughly 1.2%. Cells from pooled cutaneous lymph nodes were sorted by CD4, CD8alpha, NKG2D, NKG2ACE and other markers. General study results and limits: Higher clonality and more expanded CD8+ clones appeared in lesional than normal scalp. Among the cells sequenced in scalp samples are also the resident alphabeta T cells of normal skin.

Germline-derived CDR1 and CDR2 are GKSSPN and SITVG. After removal of 4 bases from V and 0 bases from J, the junction contained 5 bases not matched to a gene. The CDR3 length is 14 residues. Comments on this clone: Its antigen is still unknown. Germline and genes: mouse. Sequencing ends 4 residues short of the CDR3 end; the germline J gene provides the rest.

This chain connects TRBV31 to TRBJ2-7; 8 positions match TRBD1. The clonotype was recovered from a C3H/HeJ mouse with alopecia areata. This strain's MHC haplotype is H2-k. Sequenced material: CD4+ T cells sorted from a lymph node. The part of the CDR3 DNA that was read is TGTGCCTGGACCCGGACAGGGAACTCCTAT. Translation gives CAWTRTGNSY. The complete CDR3 sequence is CAWTRTGNSYEQYF.